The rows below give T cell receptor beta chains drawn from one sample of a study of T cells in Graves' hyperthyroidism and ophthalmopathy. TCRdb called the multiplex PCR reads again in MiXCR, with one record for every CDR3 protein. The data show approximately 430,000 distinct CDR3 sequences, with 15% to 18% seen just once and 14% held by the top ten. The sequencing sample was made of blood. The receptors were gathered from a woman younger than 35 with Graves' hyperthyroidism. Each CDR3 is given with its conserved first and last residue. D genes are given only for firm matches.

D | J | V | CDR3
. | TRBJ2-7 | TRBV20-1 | CSARGWLGVSLGYEQYF
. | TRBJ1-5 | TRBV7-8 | CASSLDAAGARSNQPQHF
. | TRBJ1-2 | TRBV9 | CASSANSGYGYTF
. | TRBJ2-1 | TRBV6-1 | CASSEVVTKQFF
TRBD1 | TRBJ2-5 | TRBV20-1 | CSATSSTGGGETQYF
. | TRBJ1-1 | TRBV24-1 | CATSDLALSQGRTEAFF
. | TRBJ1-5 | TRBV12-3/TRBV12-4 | CASSLNSGQPQHF
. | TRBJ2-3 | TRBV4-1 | CASSHGGAYTDTQYF
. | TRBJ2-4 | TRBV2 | CASTTGFEAKNIQYF
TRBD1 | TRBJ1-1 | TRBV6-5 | CASSYSGTGWNTEAFF
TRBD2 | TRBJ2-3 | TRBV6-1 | CASSASRGAGATDTQYF
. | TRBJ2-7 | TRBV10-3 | CAISDRSGGKDEQYF
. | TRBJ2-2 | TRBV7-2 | CASSLATFTGELFF
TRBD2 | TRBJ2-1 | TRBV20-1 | CSAPGTSGKEQFF
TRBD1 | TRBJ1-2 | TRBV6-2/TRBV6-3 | CASSYRGTAPGYGYTF
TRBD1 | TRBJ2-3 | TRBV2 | CASSDPRTGGIDTQYF
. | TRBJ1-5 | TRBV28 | CASSRSGPFNQPQHF
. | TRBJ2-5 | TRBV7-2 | CASSPREIPEETQYF
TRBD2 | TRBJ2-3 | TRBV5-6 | CASSLLAGAATDTQYF
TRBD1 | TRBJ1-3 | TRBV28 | CASGGQGAPGNTIYF
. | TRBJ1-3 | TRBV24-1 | CATSAGSSGNTIYF
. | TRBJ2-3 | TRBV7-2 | CASSLLWRGLNTDTQYF
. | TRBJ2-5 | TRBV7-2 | CASRSGPPKKETQYF
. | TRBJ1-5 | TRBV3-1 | CASSPRGPNQPQHF
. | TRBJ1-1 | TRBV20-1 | CSARDQFLNTEAFF
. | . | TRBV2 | CASSEGRGRSSPYNEQYF
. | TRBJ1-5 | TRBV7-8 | CASSALAGERSNQPQHF
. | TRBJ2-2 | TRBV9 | CASSVGPGSLGELFF
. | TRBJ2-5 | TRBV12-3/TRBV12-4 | CAPSSHRGSTPRGETQYF
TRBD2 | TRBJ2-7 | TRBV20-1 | CSASRLAGVAYEQYF
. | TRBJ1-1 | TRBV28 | CASNTPGTPSRGTEAFF
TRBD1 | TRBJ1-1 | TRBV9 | CASSVGTGTKGTEAFF
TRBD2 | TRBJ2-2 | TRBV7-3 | CASSLRGGPGELFF
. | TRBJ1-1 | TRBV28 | CASLYNTEAFF
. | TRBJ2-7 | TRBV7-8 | CASSLAQGRNPYEQYF
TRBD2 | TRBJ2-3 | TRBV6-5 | CASSYSASGLSDTQYF
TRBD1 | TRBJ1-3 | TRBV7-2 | CASSRSGTGAHSARNTIYF
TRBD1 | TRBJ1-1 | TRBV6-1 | CASNCRGCEAFF
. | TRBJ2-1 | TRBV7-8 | CASRPTASSYNEQFF
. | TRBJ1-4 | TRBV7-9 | CASRAAGPPEKLFF
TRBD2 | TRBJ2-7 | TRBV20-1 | CSARDLGTSAVYEQYF
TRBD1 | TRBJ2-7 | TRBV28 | CASSWTGANEQYF
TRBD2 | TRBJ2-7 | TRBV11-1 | CASSLEVAGGHSYEQYF
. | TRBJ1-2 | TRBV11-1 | CASSITGSGYTF
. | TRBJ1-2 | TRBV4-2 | CASSYRASYGYTF
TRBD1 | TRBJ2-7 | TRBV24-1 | CATSDFKSGTGSYEQYF
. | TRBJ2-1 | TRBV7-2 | CASSLKRGPSYNEQFF
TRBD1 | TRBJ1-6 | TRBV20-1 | CSAIGQGAPGSYNSPLHF
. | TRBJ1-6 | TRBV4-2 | CASSQVGRYNSPLHF
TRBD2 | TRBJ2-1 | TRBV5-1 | CASSLEPSGRASYNEQFF
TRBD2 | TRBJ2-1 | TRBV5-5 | CASSGGTSGRDEQFF
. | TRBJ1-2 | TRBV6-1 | CASRLMGRTAYGYTF
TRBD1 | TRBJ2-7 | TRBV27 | CASSLSHRGRGYEQYF
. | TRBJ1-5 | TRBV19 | CASSIGGQSNQPQHF
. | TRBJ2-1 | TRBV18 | CASSPLRASNEQFF
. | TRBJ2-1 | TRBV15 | CATSSASYEQFF
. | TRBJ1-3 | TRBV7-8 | CASSLYAGSGNTIYF
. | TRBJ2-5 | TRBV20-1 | CSASGYGETQYF
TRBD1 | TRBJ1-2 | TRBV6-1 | CASSTGTDADGYTF